These 25 T cell receptor beta chains were all obtained from the same sample, sequenced in a study of T cell responses to AZD1222 COVID-19 vaccine (dated by TCRdb to the early 2020s). Library creation used the immunoSEQ multiplex PCR assay. The table was pulled from immuneACCESS by TCRdb, which kept in-frame rearrangements only. Such tables lose some clones; where checked, under half of the loss comes from unresolved V genes, and the rest has no known cause. The sample data list around 95,000 clones, and 85% to 90% of these were observed just once. The top ten hold about 15% of the sample. The sample's time point label is to be understood as: baseline before first vaccination. The source material was peripheral blood, sampled on day 0 of AZD1222 vaccination. The receptors here all came from an adult in good health.

This clone came up a few times. This sequence joins TRBV15 and TRBJ1-2; TRBD1 matches 7 bases. Germline loops: CDR1 LNHNV, CDR2 YYDKDF (reference sequence). V was pared by 5 bases and J by 5 bases, with 8 bases of the junction left unmatched. This CDR3 comprises 14 residues. CDR3 nucleotides: TGTGCCACCAGCCGGGGTACGGGACAGTATGGCTACACCTTC. Protein product: CATSRGTGQYGYTF.

The chain recombines TRBV6-6 with TRBJ2-7; possible D gene TRBD2, 6 bases. CDR1 is MNHNY, CDR2 SVGAGI, per germline (reference sequence). This CDR3 has 19 residues. V was shortened by 8 bases and J by 9 bases, with 38 bases between the two germline ends. In DNA form, the CDR3 reads TGTGCCAGCGGTCATTCTCCGGGACGGGGACTGTTCAGCCTACTAGGGCAGTACTTC. This gives the protein CASGHSPGRGLFSLLGQYF.

The rearrangement uses TRBV5-1 and TRBJ1-6; the D is unclear. Germline-derived CDR1 and CDR2 are SGHRS and YFSETQ. This CDR3 has 15 amino acids. V lost 0 bases, J lost 8 bases, and 12 bases lay in between. Written as DNA, the CDR3 is TGCGCCAGCAGCTTGGCGGCAGTAAGGTATTCACCCCTCCACTTT. Translating gives CASSLAAVRYSPLHF. The whole variable domain, remainder taken from reference TRBV5-1 and TRBJ1-6, is KAGVTQTPRYLIKTRGQQVTLSCSPISGHRSVSWYQQTPGQGLQFLFEYFSETQRNKGNFPGRFSGRQFSNSRSEMNVSTLELGDSALYLCASSLAAVRYSPLHFGNGTRLTVT.

The chain is built from TRBV12-3 or TRBV12-4 and TRBJ1-6, with D perhaps TRBD1 (5 bases). The CDR3 covers 13 residues. Deletions cut 6 bases from V and 6 bases from J, with 9 bases between. The chain's CDR3 is CASRRGINSPLHF. CDR3 sequence (DNA): TGTGCCAGCAGAAGGGGAATTAATTCACCCCTCCACTTT.

This clone came up a few times. The gene calls are TRBV4-2 and TRBJ2-7; 8 positions agree with TRBD2. The CDR3 contains 16 residues. Trimming cost V 4 bases and J 2 bases; bases outside gene matches: 10. Germline CDR1 and CDR2: LGHNA and YNFKEQ. CDR3: CASSRAAGDFAYEQYF. The DNA for the CDR3 is TGTGCCAGCAGCCGAGCAGCGGGGGACTTCGCCTACGAGCAGTACTTC.

The CDR3 protein is CASSYSGTANYGYTF. The CDR3 DNA follows: TGTGCCAGCAGTTACTCGGGGACCGCGAACTATGGCTACACCTTC. The chain employs TRBV6-5 and TRBJ1-2; a possible D gene is TRBD1 (5 bases). Germline CDR1 is MNHEY and CDR2 is SVGAGI. This CDR3 is 15 amino acids long. Trimming left V 0 bases short and J 2 bases short, with 10 bases between.

The V and J genes are TRBV7-6 and TRBJ2-6; TRBD2 matches at 8 bases. V trimming: 0 bases; J trimming: 0 bases; junction bases outside the gene matches: 4. CDR3 length equals 18 residues. Germline V lookup: CDR1 SGHVS, CDR2 FNYEAQ. CDR3 region: CASSLALAGSSGANVLTF. As DNA, the CDR3 is TGTGCCAGCAGCTTAGCCCTAGCGGGCAGCTCTGGGGCCAACGTCCTGACTTTC.

CDR3 sequence (DNA): TGTGCCAGCTCCCTACAGGGAGGGACTAATGAAAAACTGTTTTTT. Residues: CASSLQGGTNEKLFF. The chain recombines TRBV18 with TRBJ1-4; D might be TRBD1 (6 bases). The CDR3 runs to 15 residues. Germline assignment: CDR1 KGHSH and CDR2 LQKENI. Deletions cut 6 bases from V and 2 bases from J, with 13 bases between.

The gene calls are TRBV11-2 and TRBJ1-1; 7 bases fit TRBD1. V trimming: 4 bases; J trimming: 3 bases; junction bases outside the gene matches: 2. The length of the CDR3 is 13 residues. The germline gives CDR1 SGHAT, CDR2 FQNNGV. The CDR3 DNA reads TGTGCCAGCAGCTCTCAGGGGGACACTGAAGCTTTCTTT. This translates into CASSSQGDTEAFF.

The chain employs TRBV6-5 and TRBJ1-2, with unresolved D. Germline CDR1 and CDR2: MNHEY and SVGAGI. Trimming stripped 7 bases from V and 2 bases from J, with 14 bases between. The CDR3 is made up of 14 amino acids. The CDR3 DNA is TGTGCCAGCACGTTTACCCCAGGAAACTATGGCTACACCTTC. It is translated as CASTFTPGNYGYTF.

The CDR3, as DNA: TGCGCCAGCAGCCCTAGCGGGCAAGAGACCCAGTACTTC. Protein: CASSPSGQETQYF. The chain carries TRBV10-1 and TRBJ2-5; 8 positions match TRBD2. The germline V gene has CDR1 WNHNN and CDR2 SYGVQD (reference sequence). V lost 6 bases, J lost 2 bases, and 2 bases stayed unmatched. The CDR3 sequence is 13 residues long.

The chain carries TRBV27 and TRBJ2-1; D may be TRBD2 (6 bases). Germline-derived CDR1 and CDR2 are MNHEY and SMNVEV (reference sequence). This CDR3 comprises 15 residues. V was shortened by 2 bases and J by 6 bases, with 14 bases between the two germline ends. The CDR3 is CASSLAGGGLNEQFF. The CDR3 DNA is TGTGCCAGCAGTTTAGCCGGGGGTGGACTCAATGAGCAGTTCTTC.

V and J are TRBV10-3 and TRBJ1-2; TRBD1 matches 10 bases. The J segment lost 3 bases and the V segment lost 5 bases, leaving 3 bases of the junction unmatched. CDR1 is ENHRY and CDR2 is SYGVKD in the germline V gene. The CDR3 length is 14 residues. Written as DNA, the CDR3 is TGTGCCATCAGTTCGGGACAGGGGCACTATGGCTACACCTTC. Protein product: CAISSGQGHYGYTF.

This chain connects TRBV19 to TRBJ1-5; D is undetermined. This CDR3 region has 15 residues. Germline CDR1 is LNHDA and CDR2 is SQIVND (reference sequence). Trimming shortened V by 7 bases and J by 4 bases, and 17 bases separated the two germline ends. Here the CDR3 reads CASTKTGEKNQPQHF. The CDR3 DNA sequence: TGTGCCAGTACCAAGACCGGGGAGAAAAATCAGCCCCAGCATTTT.

The gene calls are TRBV20-1 and TRBJ1-1; D remains ambiguous. The CDR3 has 13 amino acids. The V gene lost 3 bases and the J gene lost 0 bases, with 8 bases spanning the gap. Germline values: CDR1 DFQATT, CDR2 SNEGSKA (reference sequence). The DNA for the CDR3 is TGCAGTGCTAGTTGGGTTGTGAACACTGAAGCTTTCTTT. It is translated as CSASWVVNTEAFF.

V is TRBV3-1 (or the pseudogene TRBV3-2) and J is TRBJ2-2, with D uncertain. The CDR3 sequence is 14 residues long. Germline assignment: CDR1 LGHDT and CDR2 YNNKEL (reference sequence). Between the trimmed V and J ends, which lost 3 bases and 4 bases, there was a span of 9 bases. CDR3 region: CASSHAGPTGELFF. Written as DNA, the CDR3 is TGTGCCAGCAGCCACGCCGGGCCCACCGGGGAGCTGTTTTTT.

The CDR3 is CASSYGGSGELFF. CDR3 nucleotides: TGTGCCAGCAGTTACGGGGGGTCCGGGGAGCTGTTTTTT. The chain carries TRBV6-2 or TRBV6-3 and TRBJ2-2; the D gene is possibly TRBD2 (6 bases). Germline V gives CDR1 MNHEY, CDR2 SVGEGT. The CDR3 covers 13 residues. Between the trimmed V and J ends, which lost 2 bases and 6 bases, there was a span of 7 bases.

The chain couples TRBV3-1 (or the pseudogene TRBV3-2) to TRBJ1-2; D possibly corresponds to TRBD1 (6 bases). V dropped 4 bases and J dropped 2 bases, with 11 bases sitting between them. Germline lookup yields CDR1 LGHDT and CDR2 YNNKEL (reference sequence). The CDR3 is made up of 14 amino acids. CDR3 loop: CASSRLQGNYGYTF. In nucleotides, the CDR3 is TGTGCCAGCAGCCGGTTACAGGGAAACTATGGCTACACCTTC.

This chain joins TRBV7-2 and TRBJ2-2; TRBD2 matches at 11 bases. The CDR3 covers 18 residues. V shed 5 bases and J 5 bases; nucleotides not matched to a gene: 13. Per the germline V gene, CDR1 is SGHTA and CDR2 is FQGNSA. CDR3 DNA sequence: TGTGCCAGCAGCCCCCGGGGTAGCGGGAGGGTAGGAACCGGGGAGCTGTTTTTT. As protein: CASSPRGSGRVGTGELFF.

The DNA of the CDR3 is TGTGCCAGCGGGGGGACTCCCCAAAAACTGTTTTTT. It codes for CASGGTPQKLFF. This chain joins TRBV2 and TRBJ1-4; D might be TRBD1 (5 bases). Germline V gene data show CDR1 as SNHLY and CDR2 as FYNNEI. This CDR3 region has 12 residues. Trimming took off 8 bases at V and 9 bases at J, with 13 bases between the two ends.

The chain combines TRBV5-1 with TRBJ2-5; maybe TRBD1 (5 bases). The CDR3 runs 15 residues. V gave up 0 bases and J gave up 3 bases, with 12 bases separating them. The germline gives CDR1 SGHRS, CDR2 YFSETQ. The CDR3 DNA sequence: TGCGCCAGCAGCTTGGTTTCCGTAGGGGAAGAGACCCAGTACTTC. Protein: CASSLVSVGEETQYF.

The chain links TRBV2 to TRBJ2-1, with 12 nucleotides matching TRBD2. The junction had 7 bases not matched to a gene; V was cut back by 7 bases and J by 9 bases. This CDR3 spans 14 amino acids. Germline values: CDR1 SNHLY, CDR2 FYNNEI. CDR3 DNA: TGTGCCAGCACACTCCTAGCGGGGGGGCCTGAGCAGTTCTTC. Translating it yields CASTLLAGGPEQFF.

The chain employs TRBV24-1 and TRBJ2-5; D gene unclear. The CDR3 is 14 amino acids. Germline V lookup: CDR1 KGHDR, CDR2 SFDVKD. The germline V and J ends were trimmed by 1 base and 1 base, with 6 bases remaining between them. The DNA for the CDR3 is TGTGCCACCAGTGATTTCGGCGGCCAAGAGACCCAGTACTTC. Amino acid sequence: CATSDFGGQETQYF.

This chain uses TRBV9 with TRBJ2-5, with D possibly being TRBD2 (5 bases). Per the germline V gene, CDR1 is SGDLS and CDR2 is YYNGEE. This CDR3 is built from 14 residues. Trimming removed 3 bases from V and 5 bases from J, with 14 bases in between. The CDR3: CASSETATGETQYF. The CDR3 bases are TGTGCCAGCAGCGAGACGGCAACGGGGGAGACCCAGTACTTC.

The rearrangement joins TRBV11-2 to TRBJ2-5; the match to TRBD1 covers 9 bases. Germline values: CDR1 SGHAT, CDR2 FQNNGV. After removal of 4 bases from V and 4 bases from J, the junction contained 7 bases not matched to a gene. The CDR3 extends over 15 amino acids. CDR3 loop: CASSWGGTGTETQYF. The DNA for the CDR3 is TGTGCCAGCAGCTGGGGAGGGACAGGGACAGAGACCCAGTACTTC. The whole variable domain, remainder taken from reference TRBV11-2 and TRBJ2-5, is EAGVAQSPRYKIIEKRQSVAFWCNPISGHATLYWYQQILGQGPKLLIQFQNNGVVDDSQLPKDRFSAERLKGVDSTLKIQPAKLEDSAVYLCASSWGGTGTETQYFGPGTRLLVL.